Reported below is one T cell receptor (beta chain). At least ten counts were recorded for this clonotype. This receptor's antigen is unknown. No quality values exist for individual bases; no much larger clone is one base distant. Lymph node samples were obtained from the axillary draining lymph nodes of breast cancer patients. This specimen belongs to a study of breast tumors, draining lymph nodes, adjacent tissues (dated by TCRdb to between 2015 and 2016). About the investigation overall: The study compared TCR beta repertoires across tumor, adjacent nontumor tissue and axillary lymph nodes from breast cancer patients. The study aimed to assess the relationships and possible T-cell exchange between tumor, surrounding tissue and draining lymph node repertoires in human breast cancer. General study outcomes and caveats: The conclusion that tumor T cells originate in lymph nodes was presented as consistent with a hypothesis rather than as directly demonstrated. T-cell repertoire diversity in tumors was found to be lower than in lymph nodes but higher than in nontumor tissue, and preferential V and J gene usage was observed. The data were considered consistent with the idea that most tumor T cells come from the lymph node and then expand in tumor tissue. Tumor and nontumor tissue repertoires were significantly more similar in luminal-like than in basal-like breast cancer.

Based on the germline V gene (reference sequence), the CDR1 and CDR2 sequences are DFQATT and SNEGSKA. The CDR3 starts with the cysteine, ends with the phenylalanine, and has 15 residues. Only the CDR3 DNA stays, 45 bases, in frame from base 1. Ends trimmed: V by 0 bases, J by 6 bases; bases unmatched to a gene: 7. The instrument given in TCRdb is Illumina HiSeq 2000. Multiplex PCR amplification was used to generate the TCR beta chain libraries. The amplified TCR beta chain products were analyzed by high-throughput sequencing. The public reads were quality trimmed at Q25 with fastp and then assembled into clones with MiXCR by TCRdb, keeping productive beta chains. Each CDR3 protein appears once, grouped with its most common genes and DNA. The sample has over 200,000 distinct CDR3 sequences on record, approximately 36% of them singletons. The ten largest clonotypes hold approximately 3.3% of the sample.

The source is a female donor with breast cancer. Some clones in this sample may be carry-over from other donors' samples. The rearrangement combines TRBV20-1 with TRBJ2-3; TRBD1 agrees with 9 junctional bases. Sequenced input: axillary lymph node tissue. In nucleotides, the sequence is TGCAGTGCTAGAGATCCAGGGGACAGGGTGGATACGCAGTATTTT. It specifies CSARDPGDRVDTQYF.